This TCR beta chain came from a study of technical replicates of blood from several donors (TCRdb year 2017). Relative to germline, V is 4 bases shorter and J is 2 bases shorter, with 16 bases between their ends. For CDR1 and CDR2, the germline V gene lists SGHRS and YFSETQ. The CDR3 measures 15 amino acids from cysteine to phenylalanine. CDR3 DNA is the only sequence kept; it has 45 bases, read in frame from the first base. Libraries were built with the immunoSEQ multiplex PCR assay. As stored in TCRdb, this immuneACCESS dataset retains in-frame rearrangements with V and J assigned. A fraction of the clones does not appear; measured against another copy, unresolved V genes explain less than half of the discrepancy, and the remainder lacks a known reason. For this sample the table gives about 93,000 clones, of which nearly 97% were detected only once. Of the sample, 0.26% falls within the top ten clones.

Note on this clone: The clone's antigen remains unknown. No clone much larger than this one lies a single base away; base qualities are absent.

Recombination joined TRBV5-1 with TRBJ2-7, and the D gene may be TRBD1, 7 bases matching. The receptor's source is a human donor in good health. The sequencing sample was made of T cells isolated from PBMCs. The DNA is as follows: TGCGCCAGCAGCCTACGGCAGGGGGGTCCCTACGAGCAGTACTTC. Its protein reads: CASSLRQGGPYEQYF.